Below, 16 T cell receptor beta chains from the same sample are listed, as sequenced in a study of blood T cells in healthy people across ages. Primed by a sample-barcoded 5' primer and a J-beta primer mix, a second PCR proceeded for 7 to 11 cycles. TCRdb analysed the 5' RACE reads with MiXCR anew, one entry per CDR3 protein. The table includes a few hundred thousand distinct CDR3 sequences, about 49% detected once. What was sequenced was blood. The receptors derive from a man aged 55-75 years in good health.

This clonotype has only a few counts. The gene calls are TRBV7-6 and TRBJ2-5; TRBD2 aligns across 9 bases. J lost 4 bases, V lost 1 base, and 16 bases had no gene match. CDR1 is SGHVS and CDR2 is FNYEAQ in the germline V gene. The CDR3 is 19 residues long. CDR3: CASSLEVAGEFVGGETQYF. Written as DNA, the CDR3 is TGTGCCAGCAGCTTAGAGGTAGCGGGAGAATTCGTAGGGGGAGAGACCCAGTACTTC.

This clonotype has just a few counts. The rearrangement links TRBV4-3 to TRBJ2-7, with D unresolved. The CDR3 covers 14 residues. Trimming stripped 0 bases from V and 5 bases from J, with 11 bases between. Germline CDR1 reads LGHNA; CDR2 reads YSLEER. For the CDR3, the DNA is TGCGCCAGCAGCCAAGATATCCTTCGAGACGAGCAGTACTTC. This translates into CASSQDILRDEQYF.

V is TRBV4-3 and J is TRBJ2-1, with 10 positions matching TRBD2. The CDR3 has 16 amino acids. The germline gives CDR1 LGHNA, CDR2 YSLEER. Trimming at V came to 5 bases and at J to 6 bases, leaving 10 bases not matched to a gene. CDR3 sequence reads: CASSAAGTSVGNEQFF. CDR3 bases: TGCGCCAGCAGCGCAGCCGGGACTAGCGTGGGCAATGAGCAGTTCTTC.

This clonotype was counted a few times. The chain recombines TRBV13 with TRBJ2-5; D gene unclear. CDR1 is PRHDT, CDR2 FYEKMQ, per germline (reference sequence). The CDR3 spans 14 residues. The V end was cut by 3 bases, the J end by 5 bases, with 13 bases between. In nucleotides, the CDR3 is TGTGCCAGCAGCTTCAATAATGTGGGGGAGACCCAGTACTTC. Translated, it gives CASSFNNVGETQYF.

This chain connects TRBV28 to TRBJ2-7, with D possibly TRBD2 on 5 matching bases. Germline CDR1 MDHEN, CDR2 SYDVKM. V shed 2 bases and J shed 7 bases, with 18 bases lying between them. CDR3 size: 15 residues. The CDR3 sequence: CASSLVTSGFGEQYF. In nucleotides, the CDR3 is TGTGCCAGCAGTTTAGTCACTAGTGGCTTCGGGGAGCAGTACTTC.

V gene TRBV6-5 combines with J gene TRBJ1-2; 8 bases line up with TRBD1. The CDR3 length is 14 residues. Germline values: CDR1 MNHEY, CDR2 SVGAGI. The trim removed 7 bases at V and 8 bases at J, leaving 12 bases unmatched. The CDR3 bases are TGTGCCAGCATAGCCGGACAGGGTTTCGGCGGCTACACCTTC. This gives the protein CASIAGQGFGGYTF.

V and J are TRBV20-1 and TRBJ1-5, with D possibly matching TRBD1 (5 bases). The length of the CDR3 is 17 residues. Between the trimmed V and J ends, which lost 0 bases and 0 bases, there was a span of 15 bases. CDR1 is DFQATT, CDR2 SNEGSKA, per germline (reference sequence). The CDR3 spells CSAREAVGTYSNQPQHF. The CDR3 nucleotides are TGCAGTGCTAGAGAGGCAGTGGGGACGTATAGCAATCAGCCCCAGCATTTT.

This clonotype was seen more than once but under ten times. The CDR3 bases are TGTGCCAGCAGCGTAAACCCTAGCAATCAGCCCCAGCATTTT. Translation gives CASSVNPSNQPQHF. This sequence joins TRBV9 and TRBJ1-5; D ambiguous. Deletions cut 1 base from V and 0 bases from J, with 5 bases between. The CDR3 length is 14 residues. Germline CDR1 SGDLS, CDR2 YYNGEE.

As concerns this clonotype: Possible read error: a much larger clone is one base away. J is TRBJ2-2 and V is TRBV5-6; D is unclear. The J call could be wrong; TRBJ1-1 is a better fit for the DNA end. Looked up from germline, CDR1 is SGHDT and CDR2 is YYEEEE. This CDR3 has 12 residues. The DNA of the CDR3 is TGTGCCAGCAGCACCAGGAGAGATGGAGCTTTCTTT. It encodes CASSTRRDGAFF.

CDR3 residues: CASSPTMVNEKLFF. The CDR3 DNA is TGTGCCAGCAGCCCAACCATGGTTAATGAAAAACTGTTTTTT. This chain uses TRBV7-9 with TRBJ1-4; no firm D call. CDR3 length equals 14 residues. Germline V lookup: CDR1 SEHNR, CDR2 FQNEAQ (reference sequence). The V and J ends lost 5 bases and 4 bases respectively, with 11 bases between them. Complete variable domain (other parts from reference TRBV7-9 and TRBJ1-4): DTGVSQNPRHKITKRGQNVTFRCDPISEHNRLYWYRQTLGQGPEFLTYFQNEAQLEKSRLLSDRFSAERPKGSFSTLEIQRTEQGDSAMYLCASSPTMVNEKLFFGSGTQLSVL.

In nucleotides, the CDR3 is TGTGCCAGCAGCGTCGTGGACGGTAGCACAGATACGCAGTATTTT. Translated, it gives CASSVVDGSTDTQYF. J is TRBJ2-3 and V is TRBV7-2; no definite D call. In germline, CDR1 is SGHTA, CDR2 FQGNSA. With 5 bases removed from V and 0 bases from J, the gap between germline ends came to 12 bases. This CDR3 has 15 residues.

V and J are TRBV2 and TRBJ1-2; D unresolved. The CDR3 consists of 14 residues. The V gene's germline CDR1 is SNHLY and CDR2 FYNNEI. Trimming removed 6 bases at V and 2 bases at J, with 13 bases between. The CDR3 spells CASRPSRTNYGYTF. The CDR3 nucleotides read TGTGCCAGCAGACCAAGCCGGACGAACTATGGCTACACCTTC.

This chain connects TRBV7-9 to TRBJ2-3, with 7 nucleotides matching TRBD1. The V and J ends lost 5 bases and 5 bases, in that order; junction bases with no gene match: 7. The CDR3 runs to 14 residues. Germline V gene data show CDR1 as SEHNR and CDR2 as FQNEAQ (reference sequence). In DNA, the CDR3 is TGTGCCAGCAGCCGGGACAGCAAGGGAGATACGCAGTATTTT. Amino acids: CASSRDSKGDTQYF.

The chain links TRBV6-6 to TRBJ1-6; 7 positions match TRBD1. With V trimmed by 1 base and J by 6 bases, 3 bases remained unmatched. The CDR3 is made up of 15 amino acids. Germline V lookup: CDR1 MNHNY, CDR2 SVGAGI (reference sequence). The CDR3 loop is CASSYLDRSNSPLHF. The CDR3 nucleotides read TGTGCCAGCAGTTACTTGGACAGGTCTAATTCACCCCTCCACTTT.

This sequence joins TRBV5-1 and TRBJ2-5; D not resolved. CDR1 and CDR2 (germline): SGHRS, YFSETQ. Trimming stripped 2 bases from V and 2 bases from J, with 10 bases between. CDR3 length: 14 amino acids. The DNA of the CDR3 is TGCGCCAGCAGCTTCCAGCCTCAACAAGAGACCCAGTACTTC. Amino acid sequence: CASSFQPQQETQYF.

The chain combines TRBV6-1 with TRBJ2-7, with 7 bases that match TRBD1. Trimming took 3 bases from V and 6 from J; bases not matched to a gene: 8. CDR1 is MNHNS and CDR2 is SASEGT in the germline V gene. This CDR3 is 14 amino acids long. CDR3: CASSESGTDCEQYF. The CDR3 coding sequence is TGTGCCAGCAGTGAGTCCGGGACAGACTGCGAGCAGTACTTC.